Following are 22 T cell receptor beta chains from one sample sequenced in a study of OX40 agonist ivuxolimab in advanced cancers. Data came from immunoSEQ multiplex PCR; TCRdb stores just in-frame clones and leaves some out. Of about 91,000 clones in the sample, around 84% are singletons; the top ten hold 0.95% to 1.2%. Source: CD4+ or CD8+ T cells sorted from blood, taken in a trial of the OX40 agonist ivuxolimab. The receptors originated from an adult with an advanced solid tumor such as melanoma, head and neck, liver or kidney cancer.

The chain is built from TRBV6-5 and TRBJ2-5; a possible D gene is TRBD1 (5 bases). Between the trimmed V and J ends, which lost 4 bases and 3 bases, there was a span of 9 bases. This CDR3 region has 13 residues. Per the germline V gene, CDR1 is MNHEY and CDR2 is SVGAGI. CDR3 region: CASSWGRKETQYF. In nucleotides, the CDR3 is TGTGCCAGCAGTTGGGGCAGGAAAGAGACCCAGTACTTC.

The CDR3 nucleotides are TGTGCCAGCAGCTTAGATGGTGTGGCAGGGAAGGAGGATACGCAGTATTTT. It is translated as CASSLDGVAGKEDTQYF. The chain has TRBV11-3 and TRBJ2-3; D might be TRBD1 (5 bases). The CDR3 consists of 17 residues. Germline V gene sequence: CDR1 SGHNT, CDR2 YENEEA. V was cut by 0 bases and J by 6 bases, with 19 bases left in between.

This sequence joins TRBV5-1 and TRBJ2-7; the D is unclear. Trimming removed 6 bases from V and 1 base from J, with 17 bases in between. Germline V lookup: CDR1 SGHRS, CDR2 YFSETQ. CDR3 length equals 15 residues. CDR3 bases: TGCGCCAGCACCCAGACCTCAACTGCGTCCTACGAGCAGTACTTC. Its protein product is CASTQTSTASYEQYF. The whole variable domain, remainder taken from reference TRBV5-1 and TRBJ2-7, is KAGVTQTPRYLIKTRGQQVTLSCSPISGHRSVSWYQQTPGQGLQFLFEYFSETQRNKGNFPGRFSGRQFSNSRSEMNVSTLELGDSALYLCASTQTSTASYEQYFGPGTRLTVT.

V and J are TRBV7-2 and TRBJ1-2; maybe TRBD1 (5 bases). Trimming shortened V by 5 bases and J by 4 bases, and 17 bases separated the two germline ends. The CDR3 runs 15 residues. Germline assignment: CDR1 SGHTA and CDR2 FQGNSA. The DNA of the CDR3 is TGTGCCAGCAGCCAATCCACCGGGGGAACCTATGGCTACACCTTC. Translated, it gives CASSQSTGGTYGYTF.

The chain's CDR3 is CASIASGSREQFF. The CDR3 DNA reads TGTGCCAGCATCGCTTCAGGGAGTCGGGAGCAGTTCTTC. This chain uses TRBV6-1 with TRBJ2-1; tentatively, D is TRBD1 or TRBD2 (5 bases each). This CDR3 comprises 13 residues. Trimming cost V 7 bases and J 10 bases, with 17 bases left between them. Germline V gene data show CDR1 as MNHNS and CDR2 as SASEGT.

V is TRBV30 and J is TRBJ1-6, with 7 bases aligning to TRBD1. The J segment lost 7 bases and the V segment lost 3 bases, leaving 9 bases of the junction unmatched. There are 15 residues in the CDR3. Germline V gene lookup returns CDR1 GTSNPN and CDR2 SVGIG (reference sequence). CDR3 residues: CAWSFRDRLNSPLHF. In DNA, the CDR3 is TGTGCCTGGAGCTTCCGGGACAGACTCAATTCACCCCTCCACTTT. Variable domain in full (rest from reference TRBV30 and TRBJ1-6): SQTIHQWPATLVQPVGSPLSLECTVEGTSNPNLYWYRQAAGRGLQLLFYSVGIGQISSEVPQNLSASRPQDRQFILSSKKLLLSDSGFYLCAWSFRDRLNSPLHFGNGTRLTVT.

V usage is TRBV7-2 and J usage is TRBJ2-1; 9 nucleotides match TRBD1. J lost 7 bases, V lost 4 bases, and 8 bases had no gene match. Germline values: CDR1 SGHTA, CDR2 FQGNSA. This CDR3 region has 15 residues. The CDR3, as DNA: TGTGCCAGCAGCTCCCTGCCGACAGGGGGGAATGAGCAGTTCTTC. Translation gives CASSSLPTGGNEQFF.

J is TRBJ2-1 and V is TRBV7-3, with TRBD2 matching 8 bases. The CDR3 has 16 amino acids. Germline lookup yields CDR1 SGHTA and CDR2 FQGTGA. J lost 8 bases, V lost 2 bases, and 11 bases had no gene match. CDR3 bases: TGTGCCAGCAGCTTAGTCGGGGGGGCCTCTTCGGATGAGCAGTTCTTC. Its translation: CASSLVGGASSDEQFF.

The chain employs TRBV6-7 and TRBJ2-7; TRBD2 matches at 11 bases. TRBV6-7 is flagged as an ORF with uncertain function. V shed 4 bases, J shed 0 bases, and the junction held 2 bases outside the gene matches. CDR3 length equals 15 residues. As DNA, the CDR3 is TGTGCCAGCAGTTTCACTAGCGGGAGCTCCTACGAGCAGTACTTC. It translates to CASSFTSGSSYEQYF.

CDR3 region: CASSPGVRGANQPQHF. The CDR3 nucleotides read TGTGCCAGCTCACCAGGAGTACGGGGGGCCAATCAGCCCCAGCATTTT. The chain joins TRBV18 to TRBJ1-5, with D possibly being TRBD1 (6 bases). Germline CDR1 KGHSH, CDR2 LQKENI. Trimming shortened V by 2 bases and J by 3 bases, and 14 bases separated the two germline ends. The CDR3 consists of 16 residues.

The genes are TRBV5-4 and TRBJ2-3; 9 bases are shared with TRBD2. The CDR3 covers 16 residues. V shed 4 bases and J 2 bases; nucleotides not matched to a gene: 8. Germline V lookup: CDR1 SGHNT, CDR2 YYREEE (reference sequence). The CDR3 DNA is TGTGCCAGCAGCCGGTTGACTAGCGGCTCCACAGATACGCAGTATTTT. The encoded protein is CASSRLTSGSTDTQYF.

The J gene is TRBJ1-1, the V gene TRBV5-1, with 8 bases aligning to TRBD1. CDR3 length: 14 amino acids. J was trimmed by 0 bases and V by 3 bases; bases with no gene match: 1. From germline, CDR1 is SGHRS and CDR2 YFSETQ. The CDR3 nucleotides are TGCGCCAGCAGCTGGACAGGGATGAACACTGAAGCTTTCTTT. It translates to CASSWTGMNTEAFF.

This chain connects TRBV7-9 to TRBJ2-4, with 8 bases aligning to TRBD1. CDR3 length: 13 amino acids. CDR1 and CDR2 (germline): SEHNR, FQNEAQ (reference sequence). V lost 8 bases and J lost 7; bases outside the gene matches: 7. The CDR3 DNA reads as TGTGCCAGCTCCACGGCAGGGGGCAACATTCAGTACTTC. Translation gives CASSTAGGNIQYF.

This clone was picked up one time. A read error may explain this, as a much larger clone is one base away. Other DNA sequences of this sample code for an identical CDR3. V is TRBV6-5 and J is TRBJ2-5, with TRBD1 matching over 7 bases. Germline CDR1 MNHEY, CDR2 SVGAGI. V was pared by 7 bases and J by 5 bases, with 1 base of the junction left unmatched. The CDR3 extends over 11 amino acids. CDR3 in DNA: TGTGCCAGCAAGGGGGCGGAGACCCAGTACTTC. Its translation is CASKGAETQYF.

This clone was picked up one time. The chain is built from TRBV7-8 and TRBJ2-5; 9 positions match TRBD1. Germline CDR1 is SGHVS and CDR2 is FQNEAQ. V gave up 4 bases and J gave up 4 bases; unmatched junction bases: 7. This CDR3 is built from 15 residues. CDR3 protein: CASSSGQGYLETQYF. The CDR3 bases are TGTGCCAGCAGCTCGGGACAGGGTTATTTAGAGACCCAGTACTTC.

The chain couples TRBV5-4 to TRBJ2-5; D not certain. The CDR3 spans 14 residues. The V and J ends lost 4 bases and 3 bases respectively, with 13 bases between them. CDR1 SGHNT and CDR2 YYREEE come from the germline V gene (reference sequence). Here the CDR3 DNA reads TGTGCCAGCAGCGACCGGGTCGGAGAAGAGACCCAGTACTTC. As protein: CASSDRVGEETQYF.

The rearrangement uses TRBV4-2 and TRBJ1-2; tentative D call: TRBD1 (6 bases). The CDR3 consists of 16 residues. CDR1 and CDR2 from the germline V gene are LGHNA and YNFKEQ. V was trimmed by 4 bases and J by 8 bases, leaving 23 bases between them. The CDR3 is CASSPYRDTPNRGYTF. As DNA, the CDR3 is TGTGCCAGCAGCCCTTATAGGGACACCCCAAATAGGGGCTACACCTTC.

This sequence joins TRBV7-9 and TRBJ2-1; no definite D call. This CDR3 comprises 12 residues. CDR1 and CDR2 (germline): SEHNR, FQNEAQ (reference sequence). Trimming took off 1 base at V and 12 bases at J, with 10 bases between the two ends. As DNA, the CDR3 is TGTGCCAGCAGCTTAGAGAGGTTGGGGCAGTTCTTC. Amino acids: CASSLERLGQFF.

The sample holds one count of this clone. This sequence joins TRBV5-4 and TRBJ2-7, with D possibly TRBD1 on 6 matching bases. V was trimmed by 3 bases and J by 3 bases, leaving 7 bases between them. From germline, CDR1 is SGHNT and CDR2 YYREEE (reference sequence). The CDR3 sequence is 12 residues long. The CDR3 DNA is TGTGCCAGCAGCTCACAGGGCTACGAGCAGTACGTC. It translates to CASSSQGYEQYV.

The gene calls are TRBV21-1 and TRBJ2-2; the table gives TRBD2 as D, unverified against the DNA. TRBV21-1 is an annotated pseudogene. The CDR3 length is 16 residues. The CDR3 bases are TGTGCCAGCAGCTACTTAGCGGGGCCGAACACCGGGGAGCTGTTTTTT. It encodes CASSYLAGPNTGELFF.

The chain is built from TRBV18 and TRBJ1-6; D call uncertain. This CDR3 comprises 14 residues. From germline, CDR1 is KGHSH and CDR2 LQKENI. V lost 2 bases to trimming and J lost 9 bases, with 11 bases between them. The CDR3 loop reads CASSPSSSGSPLHF. The CDR3 nucleotides are TGTGCCAGCTCACCATCATCAAGTGGTTCACCCCTCCACTTT. Combining the CDR3 with reference TRBV18 and TRBJ1-6 gives the whole variable domain NAGVMQNPRHLVRRRGQEARLRCSPMKGHSHVYWYRQLPEEGLKFMVYLQKENIIDESGMPKERFSAEFPKEGPSILRIQQVVRGDSAAYFCASSPSSSGSPLHFGNGTRLTVT.

The chain combines TRBV7-9 with TRBJ2-2; D possibly uses TRBD1 or TRBD2 (5 bases each). Trimming stripped 1 base from V and 5 bases from J, with 11 bases between. The CDR3 runs 15 residues. CDR1 and CDR2 (germline): SEHNR, FQNEAQ (reference sequence). In DNA form, the CDR3 reads TGTGCCAGCAGCTTAGGGCAGGGAGAGACCGGGGAGCTGTTTTTT. This sequence encodes CASSLGQGETGELFF.